This T cell receptor beta chain was sequenced in a study of molecular identifiers for immune sequencing clone quantification. Study-level results: Clone sizes that are highly expanded could be underestimated when identical TCR molecules share a barcode.

For bulk TCR libraries, previously described methods and listed TCR primers were used. TCRdb ran MiXCR on the PCR reads and lists one entry per CDR3 protein. The sample consists of about 320,000 distinct CDR3 sequences, around 21% of them appearing once. With 10%, 30% or 50% of RNA, 20,000 to 1,000,000 naive CD8 T cells were sequenced. In the case of this clonotype: Its antigen is as yet unknown. This may arise from a read error, as a much more abundant clone is one base away.

The sequenced sample consisted of naive CD8+ T cells from blood, with Jurkat cell RNA spiked in. Subset here: FACS-sorted CD8+CD4-CCR7+CD45RA+ naive T cells. The receptor comes from a human donor in good health. Some libraries in this study had Jurkat cell RNA spiked in.

CDR3 sequence (DNA): TGTGCCAGCAGTTACGTGGGGGAAGAGACCCCGTACTTC. Translation gives CASSYVGEETPYF. The chain links TRBV6-5 to TRBJ2-5, with D perhaps matching TRBD1 or TRBD2 (5 bases each). This CDR3 comprises 13 residues. Germline CDR1 is MNHEY and CDR2 is SVGAGI.